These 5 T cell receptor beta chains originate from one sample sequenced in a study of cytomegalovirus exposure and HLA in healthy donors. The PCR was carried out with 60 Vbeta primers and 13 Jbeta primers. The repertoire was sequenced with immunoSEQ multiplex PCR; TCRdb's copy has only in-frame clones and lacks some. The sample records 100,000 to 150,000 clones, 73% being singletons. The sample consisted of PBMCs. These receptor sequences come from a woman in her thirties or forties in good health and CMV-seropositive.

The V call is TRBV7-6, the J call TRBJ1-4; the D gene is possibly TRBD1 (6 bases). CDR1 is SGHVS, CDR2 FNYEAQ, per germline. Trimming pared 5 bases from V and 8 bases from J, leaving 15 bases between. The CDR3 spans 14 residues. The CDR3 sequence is CASSVQGLGEKLFF. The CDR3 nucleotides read TGTGCCAGCAGCGTACAGGGACTAGGAGAAAAACTGTTTTTT.

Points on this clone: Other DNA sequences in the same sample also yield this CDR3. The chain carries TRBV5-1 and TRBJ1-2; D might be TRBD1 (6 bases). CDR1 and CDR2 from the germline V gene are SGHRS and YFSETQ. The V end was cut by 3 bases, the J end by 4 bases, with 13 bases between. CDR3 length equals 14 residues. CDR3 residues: CASSSDTGRYGYTF. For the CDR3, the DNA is TGCGCCAGCAGCTCGGACACAGGGCGCTATGGCTACACCTTC.

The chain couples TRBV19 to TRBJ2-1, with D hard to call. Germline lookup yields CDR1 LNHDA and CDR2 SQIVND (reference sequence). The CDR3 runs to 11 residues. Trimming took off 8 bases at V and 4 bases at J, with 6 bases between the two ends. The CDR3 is CASGLYNEQFF. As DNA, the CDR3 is TGTGCCAGTGGGCTATACAATGAGCAGTTCTTC.

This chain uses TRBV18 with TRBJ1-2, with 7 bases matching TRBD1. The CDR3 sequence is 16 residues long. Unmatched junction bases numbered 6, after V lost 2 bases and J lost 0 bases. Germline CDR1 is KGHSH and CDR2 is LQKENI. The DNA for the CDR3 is TGTGCCAGCTCACCAAACACAGGGGCACCTAACTATGGCTACACCTTC. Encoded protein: CASSPNTGAPNYGYTF.

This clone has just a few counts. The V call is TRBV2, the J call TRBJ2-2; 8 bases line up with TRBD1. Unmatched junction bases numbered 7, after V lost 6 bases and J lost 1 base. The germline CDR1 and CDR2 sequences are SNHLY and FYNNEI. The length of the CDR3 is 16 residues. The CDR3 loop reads CASSQGTGLNTGELFF. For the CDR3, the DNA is TGTGCCAGCAGCCAAGGGACAGGTCTGAACACCGGGGAGCTGTTTTTT.